The subject of this entry is one T cell receptor beta chain. Its antigen is as yet unknown. A read error may account for a junction end that differs from germline. TCRdb analysed the RT-PCR reads with MiXCR anew, one entry per CDR3 protein. The profile shows under 500,000 distinct CDR3 sequences, about a tenth of them singletons. Germline V gives CDR1 LGHNA, CDR2 YNFKEQ. This CDR3 is built from 13 residues. The data stem from a study of response to subunit inactivated influenza vaccine. Regarding the study as a whole: Authors suggested seasonal influenza vaccinations each recruit few new T cells.

The genes are TRBV4-2 and TRBJ2-4, with no clear D. This TCR came from a man aged 50 to 59 who received an inactivated influenza vaccine. Sequencing used PBMCs from blood, obtained about 6 weeks after vaccination. The CDR3 protein is CASSQDQETLQGF. The CDR3, as DNA: TGTGCCAGCAGCCAAGATCAGGAGACCCTGCAAGGTTTC.